Shown below are 10 T cell receptor beta chains from a single sample sequenced in a study of T cell repertoires in cytomegalovirus infection. TCRdb reprocessed the reads with MiXCR, giving one entry per CDR3 protein. The sample contains roughly 700,000 distinct CDR3 sequences, around 32% of which appear only once. Antigens for these TCRs are unknown. This specimen consisted of cultured PBMCs, obtained from culture after CMV antigen stimulation. These receptors were taken from a human donor in good health (CMV status not recorded). Some clones in this sample may be carry-over from other donors' samples.

The chain carries TRBV6-6 and TRBJ2-1; D ambiguous. With 4 bases removed from V and 0 bases from J, the gap between germline ends came to 10 bases. The CDR3 runs to 15 residues. CDR1 MNHNY and CDR2 SVGAGI come from the germline V gene (reference sequence). The CDR3 sequence: CASSSLVSSYNEQFF. The CDR3 coding sequence is TGTGCCAGCAGTTCCCTAGTAAGCTCCTACAATGAGCAGTTCTTC.

This clonotype was observed a few times. V and J are TRBV5-4 and TRBJ2-3; possibly TRBD2 for D (5 bases). Trimming left V 4 bases short and J 0 bases short, with 12 bases between. Per the germline V gene, CDR1 is SGHNT and CDR2 is YYREEE (reference sequence). The CDR3 sequence is 15 residues long. In DNA, the CDR3 is TGTGCCAGCAGCGGAAGCGGAATCAGCACAGATACGCAGTATTTT. It translates to CASSGSGISTDTQYF.

The genes are TRBV6-6 and TRBJ2-1; 8 nucleotides match TRBD1. The CDR3 runs 14 residues. Germline-derived CDR1 and CDR2 are MNHNY and SVGAGI (reference sequence). V was pared by 2 bases and J by 5 bases, with 2 bases of the junction left unmatched. CDR3: CASSYDRGDNEQFF. The DNA for the CDR3 is TGTGCCAGCAGTTACGACAGGGGAGACAATGAGCAGTTCTTC.

This clonotype was recorded a few times. This rearrangement joins TRBV4-1 to TRBJ1-5; no clear D gene. Germline V lookup: CDR1 MGHRA, CDR2 YSYEKL. V lost 5 bases, J lost 6 bases, and 11 bases lay in between. CDR3 length: 13 amino acids. DNA of the CDR3: TGCGCCAGCAGCTACAGAGCCACTCAGCCCCAGCATTTT. Its protein product is CASSYRATQPQHF.

V usage is TRBV28 and J usage is TRBJ1-1, with D unclear. CDR1 is MDHEN and CDR2 is SYDVKM in the germline V gene. V was pared by 5 bases and J by 4 bases, with 14 bases between. The CDR3 runs 14 residues. Here the CDR3 DNA reads TGTGCCAGCAGTCCCTGGTTCCGATCCACTGAAGCTTTCTTT. It yields the protein CASSPWFRSTEAFF.

This clonotype has more than one count but fewer than ten. The chain carries TRBV7-2 and TRBJ2-7, with 7 nucleotides matching TRBD1. The CDR3 extends over 14 amino acids. Germline V gene lookup returns CDR1 SGHTA and CDR2 FQGNSA. V trimming: 5 bases; J trimming: 2 bases; junction bases outside the gene matches: 6. The CDR3 reads CASSMTGRTYEQYF. The CDR3 DNA sequence: TGTGCCAGCAGCATGACAGGGAGAACCTACGAGCAGTACTTC.

This clonotype was recorded a few times. The J gene is TRBJ2-6, the V gene TRBV7-9; D ambiguous. CDR3 length: 15 residues. Per the germline V gene, CDR1 is SEHNR and CDR2 is FQNEAQ (reference sequence). With 5 bases removed from V and 1 base from J, the gap between germline ends came to 9 bases. CDR3 sequence: CASSQPNSGANVLTF. The CDR3 DNA reads as TGTGCCAGCAGCCAACCGAATTCTGGGGCCAACGTCCTGACTTTC.

The chain has TRBV19 and TRBJ1-1, with no clear D. Trimming left V 7 bases short and J 0 bases short, with 15 bases between. This CDR3 is 15 amino acids long. Germline CDR1 reads LNHDA; CDR2 reads SQIVND (reference sequence). The CDR3 sequence is CASTPPGKLNTEAFF. The CDR3 DNA reads as TGTGCCAGTACCCCCCCCGGGAAATTGAACACTGAAGCTTTCTTT.

The gene calls are TRBV5-1 and TRBJ1-1, with D maybe TRBD1 (5 bases). With 3 bases removed from V and 5 bases from J, the gap between germline ends came to 14 bases. Germline V lookup: CDR1 SGHRS, CDR2 YFSETQ. This CDR3 region has 14 residues. The CDR3 sequence: CASSYQDGGTEAFF. The CDR3 DNA sequence: TGCGCCAGCAGCTACCAGGATGGGGGAACTGAAGCTTTCTTT.

J is TRBJ1-2 and V is TRBV7-2; D may be TRBD1 (5 bases). Trimming removed 5 bases from V and 4 bases from J, with 14 bases in between. CDR1 and CDR2 (germline): SGHTA, FQGNSA. This CDR3 spans 14 amino acids. The CDR3 protein is CASSRIGVLYGYTF. Here the CDR3 DNA reads TGTGCCAGCAGCCGAATAGGGGTCCTCTATGGCTACACCTTC.